These 20 T cell receptor beta chains were sequenced from one sample in a study of radiation and T cells in renal cell carcinoma. Sample time point: baseline pretreatment blood. The sample's treatment: 15 Gy SBRT to primary tumor, nephrectomy 4 weeks later. Clones were sequenced by immunoSEQ multiplex PCR, and TCRdb holds only the in-frame ones, with some missing. The sample has about 95,000 clones, 86% seen once. The sequencing used blood, collected from a patient whose treatment included radiotherapy and nephrectomy. These receptors came from a man aged 50 to 60 with renal cell carcinoma.

The DNA of the CDR3 is TGTGCCAGCAGCTCGCCGCCCGGGGAGCTGTTTTTT. Residues: CASSSPPGELFF. The chain has TRBV5-4 and TRBJ2-2; D gene uncertain. CDR3 length equals 12 residues. The germline V gene has CDR1 SGHNT and CDR2 YYREEE (reference sequence). With 3 bases removed from V and 6 bases from J, the gap between germline ends came to 6 bases.

On this clone itself: This sample includes further DNA sequences coding for the same CDR3. CDR3 in DNA: TGCAGTGGGGGAGCCTACCACGAGCAGTACTTC. It encodes CSGGAYHEQYF. The chain recombines TRBV20-1 with TRBJ2-7; tentative D call: TRBD2 (5 bases). V was shortened by 7 bases and J by 5 bases, with 12 bases between the two germline ends. The CDR3 totals 11 residues. Germline values: CDR1 DFQATT, CDR2 SNEGSKA (reference sequence).

CDR3 in amino acids: CASSGTAETQYF. The CDR3 nucleotides are TGCGCCAGCAGTGGGACAGCAGAGACCCAGTACTTC. The rearrangement links TRBV10-1 to TRBJ2-5; the D gene is possibly TRBD1 (6 bases). CDR1 and CDR2 from the germline V gene are WNHNN and SYGVQD (reference sequence). The CDR3 runs to 12 residues. The V gene lost 4 bases and the J gene lost 4 bases, with 7 bases spanning the gap.

The J gene is TRBJ2-7, the V gene TRBV15; the D gene is possibly TRBD1 (5 bases). CDR1 LNHNV and CDR2 YYDKDF come from the germline V gene (reference sequence). This CDR3 comprises 13 residues. Trimming removed 0 bases at V and 4 bases at J, with 7 bases between. The CDR3 bases are TGTGCCACCAGCAGAGATCAGGGTTACGAGCAGTACTTC. Protein: CATSRDQGYEQYF.

The gene calls are TRBV2 and TRBJ1-1, with D unresolved. Germline-derived CDR1 and CDR2 are SNHLY and FYNNEI. V was clipped by 5 bases and J by 0 bases, with 4 bases between them. The CDR3 is made up of 12 amino acids. As DNA, the CDR3 is TGTGCCAGCAGTACGGTGAACACTGAAGCTTTCTTT. Translated: CASSTVNTEAFF.

This chain connects TRBV11-2 to TRBJ2-3; possible D gene TRBD1, 5 bases. CDR1 and CDR2 from the germline V gene are SGHAT and FQNNGV. The V and J ends lost 5 bases and 6 bases respectively, with 18 bases between them. The CDR3 contains 15 residues. CDR3 bases: TGTGCCAGCAGCCGCTTCCGACAGAGAACCGATACGCAGTATTTT. Its translation: CASSRFRQRTDTQYF.

The chain couples TRBV7-2 to TRBJ2-7; the match to TRBD1 covers 8 bases. The CDR3 loop spans 13 amino acids. Trimming removed 4 bases from V and 3 bases from J; junction bases left unmatched: 2. Germline CDR1 is SGHTA and CDR2 is FQGNSA. The CDR3 is CASSYDRGYEQYF. CDR3 in DNA: TGTGCCAGCAGCTACGACAGGGGCTACGAGCAGTACTTC.

The V call is TRBV5-1, the J call TRBJ2-2; 11 bases are shared with TRBD1. Germline CDR1 is SGHRS and CDR2 is YFSETQ. The CDR3 spans 16 residues. Germline trimming cut 5 bases from V and 6 bases from J; bases unmatched to any gene: 9. Written as DNA, the CDR3 is TGCGCCAGCAGACCCCCCGGACAGGGGGCTTCCGGGGAGCTGTTTTTT. Protein sequence: CASRPPGQGASGELFF.

This clone was observed a handful of times. The chain carries TRBV18 and TRBJ1-5, with D unclear. From germline, CDR1 is KGHSH and CDR2 LQKENI. The CDR3 length is 16 residues. V lost 3 bases to trimming and J lost 0 bases, with 12 bases between them. CDR3 loop: CASSPMTQNSNQPQHF. CDR3 bases: TGTGCCAGCTCACCGATGACACAAAATAGCAATCAGCCCCAGCATTTT.

The V gene is TRBV7-9, the J gene TRBJ2-2, with 7 positions matching TRBD1. Germline V gene sequence: CDR1 SEHNR, CDR2 FQNEAQ (reference sequence). Germline trimming cut 5 bases from V and 4 bases from J; bases unmatched to any gene: 10. This CDR3 region has 16 residues. This CDR3 is CASSRNWAGGTGELFF. Here the CDR3 DNA reads TGTGCCAGCAGCCGTAACTGGGCAGGGGGCACCGGGGAGCTGTTTTTT.

This chain uses TRBV28 with TRBJ2-6; the D is unclear. The V gene lost 6 bases and the J gene lost 4 bases, with 10 bases spanning the gap. The CDR3 has 14 amino acids. Germline-derived CDR1 and CDR2 are MDHEN and SYDVKM. CDR3 protein: CASSPPGGANVLTF. For the CDR3, the DNA is TGTGCCAGCAGCCCTCCCGGAGGGGCCAACGTCCTGACTTTC.

The genes are TRBV27 and TRBJ2-2; the D gene is possibly TRBD2 (6 bases). The CDR3 runs 14 residues. Trimming shortened V by 4 bases and J by 4 bases, and 10 bases separated the two germline ends. Germline V gene sequence: CDR1 MNHEY, CDR2 SMNVEV (reference sequence). The CDR3: CASSYSGFTGELFF. The CDR3 nucleotides read TGTGCCAGCAGTTATAGCGGATTCACCGGGGAGCTGTTTTTT.

The chain joins TRBV28 to TRBJ1-6, with D unclear. This CDR3 comprises 14 residues. Germline CDR1 reads MDHEN; CDR2 reads SYDVKM. Trimming took off 8 bases at V and 8 bases at J, with 16 bases between the two ends. Here the CDR3 reads CASSEHGRDSPLHF. CDR3 nucleotide sequence: TGTGCCAGCTCAGAACACGGGAGGGATTCACCCCTCCACTTT.

This chain connects TRBV4-1 to TRBJ2-7, with unresolved D. The CDR3 has 12 residues. V was clipped by 5 bases and J by 5 bases, with 10 bases between them. Germline V gene data show CDR1 as MGHRA and CDR2 as YSYEKL. As DNA, the CDR3 is TGCGCCAGCAGCAAATCGGTGAACGAGCAGTACTTC. Encoded protein: CASSKSVNEQYF.

This clone was seen a single time. V is TRBV9 and J is TRBJ2-1; 9 bases are shared with TRBD2. Germline assignment: CDR1 SGDLS and CDR2 YYNGEE. The CDR3 is 16 amino acids. V trimming: 1 base; J trimming: 6 bases; junction bases outside the gene matches: 8. CDR3 DNA sequence: TGTGCCAGCAGCGTATACGGCGGGAGGGTAGCCAATGAGCAGTTCTTC. This codes for CASSVYGGRVANEQFF.

The rearrangement joins TRBV18 to TRBJ2-1, with D unresolved. CDR1 is KGHSH and CDR2 is LQKENI in the germline V gene. The CDR3 is 17 amino acids. With 2 bases removed from V and 0 bases from J, the gap between germline ends came to 14 bases. The CDR3: CASSPNTGSISYNEQFF. The CDR3 DNA reads TGTGCCAGCTCACCAAATACTGGCTCCATCTCCTACAATGAGCAGTTCTTC.

The chain couples TRBV7-2 to TRBJ2-1; D remains unclear. The V end lost 5 bases, the J end lost 6 bases, and 5 bases lay between the germline ends. Germline CDR1 and CDR2: SGHTA and FQGNSA. This CDR3 has 11 amino acids. CDR3 in amino acids: CASSAFNEQFF. DNA for the CDR3: TGTGCCAGCAGCGCGTTCAATGAGCAGTTCTTC.

The chain couples TRBV4-1 to TRBJ2-5; TRBD2 matches at 14 bases. Germline CDR1 MGHRA, CDR2 YSYEKL. V shed 1 base, J shed 5 bases, and the junction held 6 bases outside the gene matches. The length of the CDR3 is 17 residues. CDR3 nucleotides: TGCGCCAGCAGCCAAGGCAGGACTAGCGGGGGGAGGGAGACCCAGTACTTC. This codes for CASSQGRTSGGRETQYF.

This clone has a single count. The chain employs TRBV18 and TRBJ1-4; 8 bases are a match to TRBD1. J was trimmed by 7 bases and V by 5 bases; bases with no gene match: 6. The CDR3 totals 14 residues. The germline gives CDR1 KGHSH, CDR2 LQKENI. Here the CDR3 reads CASSEDRVVEKLFF. The CDR3 nucleotides are TGTGCCAGCTCAGAGGACAGGGTCGTTGAAAAACTGTTTTTT.

This clone was found a few times. This sequence joins TRBV7-2 and TRBJ1-6, with 10 bases lining up with TRBD1. Germline V gene sequence: CDR1 SGHTA, CDR2 FQGNSA. The CDR3 has 15 amino acids. V dropped 5 bases and J dropped 8; count of bases not matched to a gene: 6. The CDR3 sequence is CASSPWTGGDSPLHF. In nucleotides, the CDR3 is TGTGCCAGCAGCCCGTGGACAGGGGGGGATTCACCCCTCCACTTT.